One and the same sample provided the 11 T cell receptor beta chains below, sequenced in a study of cytomegalovirus exposure and HLA in healthy donors (dated by TCRdb to about 2017). Receptor amplification or capture employed the immunoSEQ multiplex PCR assay. For the multiplex PCR, a mixture combining 60 forward primers for TCR Vbeta segments and 13 reverse primers for TCR Jbeta segments was used. TCRdb stores this immuneACCESS table with in-frame sequences only. Part of the clones is absent; in the studies checked, under half of the shortfall reflects unresolved V genes, and no reason is known for the rest. Counted in this sample were 150,000 or so clones; about three quarters of them appeared once. Around 3.3% of the sample goes to the ten largest clones. Input material: PBMCs. The receptors derive from a woman in her forties in good health and CMV-seronegative.

This chain connects TRBV6-1 to TRBJ2-4, with TRBD1 as a possible D gene (6 bases). Germline V gene data show CDR1 as MNHNS and CDR2 as SASEGT. The CDR3 runs 15 residues. V gave up 4 bases and J gave up 7 bases, with 17 bases separating them. CDR3 sequence (DNA): TGTGCCAGCAGTGTACCGGGACATAAAAAGAACATTCAGTACTTC. Encoded protein: CASSVPGHKKNIQYF.

This clone was seen just once. The gene calls are TRBV6-5 and TRBJ2-5; TRBD1 agrees at 8 bases. With 7 bases clipped from V and 7 bases from J, the junction kept 11 bases outside the gene matches. This CDR3 region has 14 residues. From germline, CDR1 is MNHEY and CDR2 SVGAGI. In nucleotides, the CDR3 is TGTGCCAGCACCGGACAGGGCGGTGGTGGGACCCAGTACTTC. Translating it yields CASTGQGGGGTQYF.

The V gene is TRBV6-1, the J gene TRBJ2-7; no clear D gene. The CDR3 sequence is 13 residues long. CDR1 is MNHNS and CDR2 is SASEGT in the germline V gene. Trimming removed 8 bases from V and 5 bases from J, with 16 bases in between. CDR3 loop: CASRSLAIHEQYF. The CDR3 bases are TGTGCCAGCCGAAGTCTTGCTATCCACGAGCAGTACTTC.

The rearrangement links TRBV18 to TRBJ2-2, with TRBD1 matching over 10 bases. This CDR3 spans 15 amino acids. Germline V lookup: CDR1 KGHSH, CDR2 LQKENI. Trimming took 5 bases from V and 4 from J; bases not matched to a gene: 4. This chain's CDR3 is CASSSTGGVTGELFF. The CDR3 DNA follows: TGTGCCAGCTCATCGACAGGGGGCGTCACCGGGGAGCTGTTTTTT.

This clone was picked up one time. J is TRBJ2-3 and V is TRBV27; 8 nucleotides line up with TRBD1. This CDR3 region has 13 residues. The ends lost 7 bases at V and 8 bases at J; junction bases unmatched: 8. The germline V gene has CDR1 MNHEY and CDR2 SMNVEV (reference sequence). CDR3 region: CASTGQGRVTQYF. As DNA, the CDR3 is TGTGCCAGCACCGGACAGGGTAGAGTTACGCAGTATTTT.

Concerning this clone itself: The same CDR3 arises from other DNA sequences in this sample as well. CDR3 residues: CASSPSGSSYNEQFF. CDR3 nucleotides: TGTGCCAGCAGCCCTAGCGGGAGCTCCTACAATGAGCAGTTCTTC. V usage is TRBV7-9 and J usage is TRBJ2-1; 10 bases map to TRBD2. Losses at the gene ends were 5 bases for V and 0 bases for J; bases not matched to a gene: 1. The CDR3 contains 15 residues. Germline CDR1 SEHNR, CDR2 FQNEAQ (reference sequence).

The genes are TRBV5-5 and TRBJ1-3; possibly TRBD1 for D (5 bases). CDR1 is SGHKS, CDR2 YYEKEE, per germline (reference sequence). The V gene lost 2 bases and the J gene lost 5 bases, with 11 bases spanning the gap. This CDR3 contains 14 residues. Here the CDR3 DNA reads TGTGCCAGCAGCTTACAGGAGCTTAGAAACACCATATATTTT. It yields the protein CASSLQELRNTIYF.

This chain joins TRBV11-2 and TRBJ2-3; TRBD1 matches at 7 bases. Germline trimming cut 4 bases from V and 2 bases from J; bases unmatched to any gene: 9. The CDR3 extends over 16 amino acids. Germline values: CDR1 SGHAT, CDR2 FQNNGV. In DNA, the CDR3 is TGTGCCAGCAGCTCATCTTCCGGGACAGTCACAGATACGCAGTATTTT. It yields the protein CASSSSSGTVTDTQYF.

V and J are TRBV4-1 and TRBJ1-4, with D maybe TRBD1 (5 bases). The V gene's germline CDR1 is MGHRA and CDR2 YSYEKL. This CDR3 has 19 amino acids. The ends were cut back, 4 bases at V and 0 bases at J, with 21 bases in the middle. CDR3 sequence: CASSPAWRQGLATNEKLFF. The CDR3 DNA reads TGCGCCAGCAGCCCCGCTTGGCGGCAGGGCCTAGCAACTAATGAAAAACTGTTTTTT.

The rearrangement uses TRBV5-1 and TRBJ2-5; no reliable D call. The CDR3 loop spans 16 amino acids. The ends were cut back, 0 bases at V and 7 bases at J, with 19 bases in the middle. Germline loops: CDR1 SGHRS, CDR2 YFSETQ. The CDR3, as DNA: TGCGCCAGCAGCTTGGCCCTTCAGTCTGCTCCGTCGACCCAGTACTTC. This codes for CASSLALQSAPSTQYF.

The gene calls are TRBV6-5 and TRBJ2-1; the D gene is possibly TRBD1 (6 bases). Looked up from germline, CDR1 is MNHEY and CDR2 is SVGAGI. The CDR3 has 16 residues. Between the trimmed V and J ends, which lost 0 bases and 9 bases, there was a span of 18 bases. The CDR3 DNA reads as TGTGCCAGCAGTTACTCGGGGGCTGTCGGTGGCCTTGAGCAGTTCTTC. Residues: CASSYSGAVGGLEQFF.